This is a list of T cell receptor beta chains from one sample in a study of identical twins. Each CDR3 protein is one row after TCRdb ran MiXCR on the 5' RACE reads. Counted here are 350,000 to 600,000 distinct CDR3 sequences, 13% to 15% occurring once; the ten biggest clones make up 0.4% to 0.55%. These data were also filed under a second study, of yellow fever vaccine responses in identical twins.

The sequenced material came from CD4+ T cells sorted from blood. The receptor set was obtained from a woman between 18 and 30 years old in good health. CDR3s include the opening cysteine and the closing phenylalanine or tryptophan. D genes are given only for firm matches. For some rows the clone size is stated as once, few or many, or as a class when expanded; others skip it.

CDR3 length: 14
clone size: few
V gene: TRBV4-3
D gene: -
J gene: TRBJ1-6
CDR3 DNA: TGCGCCAGCAGCCAAGAGTGGTGGGATTCACCCCTCCACTTT
CDR3 protein: CASSQEWWDSPLHF

CDR3 length: 14
clone size: few
V gene: TRBV27
D gene: -
J gene: TRBJ2-3
CDR3 DNA: TGTGCCAGCAGCTATCTGGGAATCACAGATACGCAGTATTTT
CDR3 protein: CASSYLGITDTQYF

CDR3 length: 14
clone size: many
V gene: TRBV12-3/TRBV12-4
D gene: -
J gene: TRBJ2-3
CDR3 DNA: TGTGCCAGCAGTTTAGCGGTAACCACAGATACGCAGTATTTT
CDR3 protein: CASSLAVTTDTQYF

CDR3 length: 15
clone size: -
V gene: TRBV11-2
D gene: TRBD2
J gene: TRBJ2-7
CDR3 DNA: TGTGCCAGCGGACCCTTGTCGGGGGGGTTCTACGAGCAGTACTTC
CDR3 protein: CASGPLSGGFYEQYF

CDR3 length: 13
clone size: -
V gene: TRBV14
D gene: -
J gene: TRBJ2-1
CDR3 DNA: TGTGCCAGCAGCCAAAAAGGGGCGAATGAGCAGTTCTTC
CDR3 protein: CASSQKGANEQFF

CDR3 length: 15
clone size: few
V gene: TRBV15
D gene: TRBD2
J gene: TRBJ2-1
CDR3 DNA: TGTGCCACCAGCAGAACGACTAGCAGTCGCAATGAGCAGTTCTTC
CDR3 protein: CATSRTTSSRNEQFF

CDR3 length: 16
clone size: few
V gene: TRBV2
D gene: -
J gene: TRBJ1-5
CDR3 DNA: TGTGCCAGCAGTCCCTCTAGGGTTAGTGGCAATCAGCCCCAGCATTTT
CDR3 protein: CASSPSRVSGNQPQHF

CDR3 length: 16
clone size: few
V gene: TRBV5-1
D gene: TRBD2
J gene: TRBJ2-5
CDR3 DNA: TGCGCCAGCAGCTTGGGTTTAGGGACTAGCGGAGAGACCCAGTACTTC
CDR3 protein: CASSLGLGTSGETQYF

CDR3 length: 16
clone size: -
V gene: TRBV6-1
D gene: TRBD2
J gene: TRBJ2-5
CDR3 DNA: TGTGCCAGCAGTGAAGTTAGCGGGGCCCTCCAAGAGACCCAGTACTTC
CDR3 protein: CASSEVSGALQETQYF

CDR3 length: 14
clone size: few
V gene: TRBV3-1
D gene: -
J gene: TRBJ2-7
CDR3 DNA: TGTGCCAGCAGCCATGTAGGGTCTTTGGTCGAGCAGTACTTC
CDR3 protein: CASSHVGSLVEQYF

CDR3 length: 15
clone size: many
V gene: TRBV3-1
D gene: -
J gene: TRBJ2-5
CDR3 DNA: TGTGCCAGCAGCCAAGCAACAGGGTATGGCGAGACCCAGTACTTC
CDR3 protein: CASSQATGYGETQYF

CDR3 length: 13
clone size: -
V gene: TRBV28
D gene: -
J gene: TRBJ2-4
CDR3 DNA: TGTGCCAGCATTGACAGTCTAAAAAACATTCAGTACTTC
CDR3 protein: CASIDSLKNIQYF

CDR3 length: 16
clone size: -
V gene: TRBV12-3/TRBV12-4
D gene: -
J gene: TRBJ1-3
CDR3 DNA: TGTGCCAGCAGTTTAACAGCAGTAATCGGCGGAAACACCATATATTTT
CDR3 protein: CASSLTAVIGGNTIYF

CDR3 length: 14
clone size: few
V gene: TRBV20-1
D gene: -
J gene: TRBJ2-7
CDR3 DNA: TGCAGTGCTACCCTCGTCGTGGACTCCTACGAGCAGTACTTC
CDR3 protein: CSATLVVDSYEQYF

CDR3 length: 16
clone size: few
V gene: TRBV4-3
D gene: -
J gene: TRBJ2-1
CDR3 DNA: TGCGCCAGCAGCCAAGACTCGACTAGGTCCTACAATGAGCAGTTCTTC
CDR3 protein: CASSQDSTRSYNEQFF

CDR3 length: 16
clone size: many
V gene: TRBV12-3/TRBV12-4
D gene: TRBD1
J gene: TRBJ2-2
CDR3 DNA: TGTGCCAGCAGTTTCGAGACAGGGACGGACACCGGGGAGCTGTTTTTT
CDR3 protein: CASSFETGTDTGELFF

CDR3 length: 14
clone size: -
V gene: TRBV3-1
D gene: TRBD1
J gene: TRBJ2-7
CDR3 DNA: TGTGCCAGCAGCCAAAGGACAGGTCTATACGAGCAGTACTTC
CDR3 protein: CASSQRTGLYEQYF

CDR3 length: 16
clone size: few
V gene: TRBV11-2
D gene: TRBD2
J gene: TRBJ2-7
CDR3 DNA: TGTGCCAGCAGCAGCCGGACGGGGGGGAAACGCTACGAGCAGTACTTC
CDR3 protein: CASSSRTGGKRYEQYF

CDR3 length: 12
clone size: -
V gene: TRBV11-2
D gene: -
J gene: TRBJ2-1
CDR3 DNA: TGTGCCACGACAGATTCCTACAATGAGCAGTTCTTC
CDR3 protein: CATTDSYNEQFF

CDR3 length: 13
clone size: few
V gene: TRBV6-1
D gene: -
J gene: TRBJ2-7
CDR3 DNA: TGTGCCAGCGCCACCCGGGGGACCTACGAGCAGTACTTC
CDR3 protein: CASATRGTYEQYF

CDR3 length: 15
clone size: -
V gene: TRBV11-2
D gene: -
J gene: TRBJ2-5
CDR3 DNA: TGTGCCAGCAGCTTAGGGGGCAGGGACCAAGAGACCCAGTACTTC
CDR3 protein: CASSLGGRDQETQYF

CDR3 length: 15
clone size: many
V gene: TRBV5-1
D gene: -
J gene: TRBJ2-2
CDR3 DNA: TGCGCCAGCAGCTTCGACAGACTCTACACCGGGGAGCTGTTTTTT
CDR3 protein: CASSFDRLYTGELFF

CDR3 length: 14
clone size: many
V gene: TRBV12-3/TRBV12-4
D gene: -
J gene: TRBJ2-7
CDR3 DNA: TGTGCCAGCAGTCCGGGACCCAGCTCCTACGAGCAGTACTTC
CDR3 protein: CASSPGPSSYEQYF

CDR3 length: 15
clone size: many
V gene: TRBV6-6
D gene: TRBD2
J gene: TRBJ2-1
CDR3 DNA: TGTGCCACGAAGGGACTAGCGGACTCCTACAATGAGCAGTTCTTC
CDR3 protein: CATKGLADSYNEQFF

CDR3 length: 16
clone size: few
V gene: TRBV14
D gene: -
J gene: TRBJ2-6
CDR3 DNA: TGTGCCAGCAGGCCCGGACAAGTCTCTGGGGCCAACGTCCTGACTTTC
CDR3 protein: CASRPGQVSGANVLTF

CDR3 length: 11
clone size: -
V gene: TRBV12-3/TRBV12-4
D gene: -
J gene: TRBJ2-1
CDR3 DNA: TGTGCCAGCAGTTTGTCGGACAGACCGTTCTTC
CDR3 protein: CASSLSDRPFF

CDR3 length: 12
clone size: few
V gene: TRBV18
D gene: -
J gene: TRBJ1-3
CDR3 DNA: TGTGCCAGCTCACCGCAGGGTAACACCATATATTTT
CDR3 protein: CASSPQGNTIYF

CDR3 length: 17
clone size: few
V gene: TRBV24-1
D gene: -
J gene: TRBJ2-1
CDR3 DNA: TGTGCCACCAGTGATTCATCGGCTAGCGTTTCTTACAATGAGCAGTTCTTC
CDR3 protein: CATSDSSASVSYNEQFF

CDR3 length: 15
clone size: many
V gene: TRBV6-5
D gene: TRBD2
J gene: TRBJ2-5
CDR3 DNA: TGTGCCAGCAGTTTTAGCGGGGGGGCTTATGAGACCCAGTACTTC
CDR3 protein: CASSFSGGAYETQYF

CDR3 length: 19
clone size: -
V gene: TRBV12-3/TRBV12-4
D gene: TRBD1
J gene: TRBJ2-6
CDR3 DNA: TGTACCATCAGTTTGGGACAGGGGGCACTATTCTCTGGGGCCAACGTCCTGACTTTC
CDR3 protein: CTISLGQGALFSGANVLTF

CDR3 length: 14
clone size: many
V gene: TRBV7-9
D gene: TRBD2
J gene: TRBJ2-1
CDR3 DNA: TGTGCCAGCAGCTTACAACTAGCGGGAGGAAAGCAGTTCTTC
CDR3 protein: CASSLQLAGGKQFF

CDR3 length: 16
clone size: many
V gene: TRBV2
D gene: TRBD2
J gene: TRBJ2-5
CDR3 DNA: TGTGCCAGCAGCCGGACTAGCGGGGGGTTCGGGGAGACCCAGTACTTC
CDR3 protein: CASSRTSGGFGETQYF

CDR3 length: 14
clone size: -
V gene: TRBV29-1
D gene: -
J gene: TRBJ2-7
CDR3 DNA: TGCAGCTCAAAAGACCACACCATCGGGGACGAGCAGTACTTC
CDR3 protein: CSSKDHTIGDEQYF

CDR3 length: 15
clone size: few
V gene: TRBV28
D gene: TRBD2
J gene: TRBJ2-1
CDR3 DNA: TGTGCCAGCAGTTCAGCGGGGAGGGGTGGCAATGAGCAGTTCTTC
CDR3 protein: CASSSAGRGGNEQFF

CDR3 length: 14
clone size: -
V gene: TRBV20-1
D gene: -
J gene: TRBJ1-4
CDR3 DNA: TGCAGTGCTCCCCTCTCCGGTATCGGCGAAAAACTGTTTTTT
CDR3 protein: CSAPLSGIGEKLFF

CDR3 length: 14
clone size: few
V gene: TRBV20-1
D gene: -
J gene: TRBJ2-5
CDR3 DNA: TGCAGTGCTAGTTCACATGCGGGGAGGGAGACCCAGTACTTC
CDR3 protein: CSASSHAGRETQYF

CDR3 length: 14
clone size: -
V gene: TRBV24-1
D gene: -
J gene: TRBJ2-1
CDR3 DNA: TGTGCCACCAGTCCTCCGGGATCGGGGGCTGAGCAGTTCTTC
CDR3 protein: CATSPPGSGAEQFF

CDR3 length: 14
clone size: -
V gene: TRBV5-5
D gene: TRBD2
J gene: TRBJ2-1
CDR3 DNA: TGTGCCAGCAAGGGACTAGCGGCTTACAATGAGCAGTTCTTC
CDR3 protein: CASKGLAAYNEQFF

CDR3 length: 14
clone size: -
V gene: TRBV10-3
D gene: TRBD1
J gene: TRBJ1-1
CDR3 DNA: TGTGCCATCAGTAGACAGGGGGGAAACACTGAAGCTTTCTTT
CDR3 protein: CAISRQGGNTEAFF

CDR3 length: 15
clone size: many
V gene: TRBV10-3
D gene: -
J gene: TRBJ1-1
CDR3 DNA: TGTGCCATCAGTGAGTTGCAGGGAGGGAGAACTGAAGCTTTCTTT
CDR3 protein: CAISELQGGRTEAFF

CDR3 length: 13
clone size: -
V gene: TRBV3-1
D gene: -
J gene: TRBJ2-5
CDR3 DNA: TGTGCCAGCAGCCAAGCGGGGGATGAGACCCAGTACTTC
CDR3 protein: CASSQAGDETQYF

CDR3 length: 14
clone size: -
V gene: TRBV28
D gene: -
J gene: TRBJ1-2
CDR3 DNA: TGTGCCAGCAGCCCCGTAGACGCCCCTCGGGGCTACACCTTC
CDR3 protein: CASSPVDAPRGYTF

CDR3 length: 14
clone size: -
V gene: TRBV30
D gene: -
J gene: TRBJ1-1
CDR3 DNA: TGTGCCTGGAAGATCAGGGGAGGGAACACTGAAGCTTTCTTT
CDR3 protein: CAWKIRGGNTEAFF

CDR3 length: 16
clone size: -
V gene: TRBV6-5
D gene: TRBD1
J gene: TRBJ2-6
CDR3 DNA: TGTGCCAGCAGTTCCATACAGGGGTTCGGGGCCAACGTCCTGACTTTC
CDR3 protein: CASSSIQGFGANVLTF

CDR3 length: 17
clone size: -
V gene: TRBV7-8
D gene: TRBD2
J gene: TRBJ2-1
CDR3 DNA: TGTGCCAGCAGTTTTGCCCAGCGGGACGGGGTGAGAAATGAGCAGTTCTTC
CDR3 protein: CASSFAQRDGVRNEQFF

CDR3 length: 13
clone size: -
V gene: TRBV20-1
D gene: TRBD2
J gene: TRBJ2-7
CDR3 DNA: TGCAGTGCTAGAGTGGGCGGGAGTCGCGAGCAGTACTTC
CDR3 protein: CSARVGGSREQYF

CDR3 length: 17
clone size: few
V gene: TRBV21-1
D gene: -
J gene: TRBJ2-3
CDR3 DNA: TGTGCCAGCAGCAACTATCCCGACAGGGGAGGCACAGATACGCAGTATTTT
CDR3 protein: CASSNYPDRGGTDTQYF

CDR3 length: 13
clone size: -
V gene: TRBV27
D gene: -
J gene: TRBJ2-7
CDR3 DNA: TGTGCCAGCAGTAACGGGGCGGAATACGAGCAGTACTTC
CDR3 protein: CASSNGAEYEQYF

CDR3 length: 14
clone size: -
V gene: TRBV5-1
D gene: -
J gene: TRBJ2-1
CDR3 DNA: TGCGCCAGCAGCTTGGGATTTGGCCCCAATGAGCAGTTCTTC
CDR3 protein: CASSLGFGPNEQFF

CDR3 length: 18
clone size: few
V gene: TRBV20-1
D gene: TRBD2
J gene: TRBJ2-7
CDR3 DNA: TGCAGTGCTAGGGGGGTCTTGGGCGGGAGGCACAAGTTGGACGAGCAGTACTTC
CDR3 protein: CSARGVLGGRHKLDEQYF

CDR3 length: 14
clone size: few
V gene: TRBV27
D gene: TRBD2
J gene: TRBJ2-7
CDR3 DNA: TGTGCCATCAGGAAGACGGGGGGGAACTACGAGCAGTACTTC
CDR3 protein: CAIRKTGGNYEQYF

CDR3 length: 15
clone size: -
V gene: TRBV7-6
D gene: -
J gene: TRBJ2-7
CDR3 DNA: TGTGCCAGCAGCTTAGCGGTAGAACGTTCCTACGAGCAGTACTTC
CDR3 protein: CASSLAVERSYEQYF

CDR3 length: 15
clone size: many
V gene: TRBV15
D gene: -
J gene: TRBJ2-7
CDR3 DNA: TGTGCCACCAGCAGAGATAGGGGTTTTTCCTACGAGCAGTACTTC
CDR3 protein: CATSRDRGFSYEQYF

CDR3 length: 12
clone size: -
V gene: TRBV20-1
D gene: TRBD2
J gene: TRBJ2-1
CDR3 DNA: TGCAGTGCAGGCAGGACTAGCAATGAGCAGTTCTTC
CDR3 protein: CSAGRTSNEQFF

CDR3 length: 17
clone size: -
V gene: TRBV20-1
D gene: TRBD2
J gene: TRBJ2-3
CDR3 DNA: TGCAGTGCTGCTTCTAGCGGGGGGTACTCTAGCACAGATACGCAGTATTTT
CDR3 protein: CSAASSGGYSSTDTQYF

CDR3 length: 14
clone size: few
V gene: TRBV4-3
D gene: TRBD2
J gene: TRBJ2-1
CDR3 DNA: TGCGCCAGCAGCCAGGGACTAGCCACTGATGAGCAGTTCTTC
CDR3 protein: CASSQGLATDEQFF

CDR3 length: 14
clone size: -
V gene: TRBV5-1
D gene: -
J gene: TRBJ2-2
CDR3 DNA: TGCGCCAGCAGCTTGTCGGGGGTTCCGGGGGAGCTGTTTTTT
CDR3 protein: CASSLSGVPGELFF

CDR3 length: 11
clone size: few
V gene: TRBV20-1
D gene: -
J gene: TRBJ2-5
CDR3 DNA: TGCAGTGGCAAGTACCAAGAGACCCAGTACTTC
CDR3 protein: CSGKYQETQYF

CDR3 length: 17
clone size: -
V gene: TRBV6-1
D gene: TRBD1
J gene: TRBJ1-6
CDR3 DNA: TGTGCCAGCAGTCGTCCCAGACAGGGCTCCTATAATTCACCCCTCCACTTT
CDR3 protein: CASSRPRQGSYNSPLHF

CDR3 length: 14
clone size: many
V gene: TRBV7-2
D gene: -
J gene: TRBJ1-1
CDR3 DNA: TGTGCCAGCAGCTTAGGGCAGAACATCATGGAAGCTTTCTTT
CDR3 protein: CASSLGQNIMEAFF